This passage covers 28 T cell receptor beta chains from one sample sequenced in a study of blood T cell repertoires in COVID-19. Sequenced by immunoSEQ multiplex PCR; TCRdb stores in-frame clones only, minus some. The table includes about 160,000 clones, 80% to 90% detected once. Sequenced material: peripheral blood. All receptors derive from a human donor in a cohort sampled during active COVID-19.

This chain links TRBV7-9 with TRBJ2-2; D may be TRBD2 (5 bases). This CDR3 has 13 amino acids. Trimming left V 4 bases short and J 6 bases short, with 9 bases between. CDR1 and CDR2 from the germline V gene are SEHNR and FQNEAQ (reference sequence). The CDR3 spells CASSSVGAGELFF. The CDR3 DNA sequence: TGTGCCAGCAGCTCGGTCGGGGCCGGGGAGCTGTTTTTT.

This clone was seen once. V is TRBV7-2 and J is TRBJ1-6, with 7 bases identical to TRBD1. Germline loops: CDR1 SGHTA, CDR2 FQGNSA. With V trimmed by 3 bases and J by 2 bases, 4 bases remained unmatched. The CDR3 covers 16 residues. The CDR3 loop is CASSFGGTAYNSPLHF. The CDR3 coding sequence is TGTGCCAGCAGCTTTGGAGGGACAGCCTATAATTCACCCCTCCACTTT.

V is TRBV5-4 and J is TRBJ2-7; 12 bases are shared with TRBD2. Germline V CDR1 and CDR2: SGHNT, YYREEE (reference sequence). The CDR3 loop spans 15 amino acids. V lost 0 bases, J lost 6 bases, and 4 bases stayed unmatched. CDR3 loop: CASSLVTSGSGEQYF. Here the CDR3 DNA reads TGTGCCAGCAGCTTGGTGACTAGCGGGAGCGGCGAGCAGTACTTC. The variable domain in full, with the rest retrieved from reference TRBV5-4 and TRBJ2-7, is ETGVTQSPTHLIKTRGQQVTLRCSSQSGHNTVSWYQQALGQGPQFIFQYYREEENGRGNFPPRFSGLQFPNYSSELNVNALELDDSALYLCASSLVTSGSGEQYFGPGTRLTVT.

The J gene is TRBJ1-5, the V gene TRBV28; 7 positions match TRBD1. The CDR3 runs 14 residues. The J segment lost 5 bases and the V segment lost 8 bases, leaving 9 bases of the junction unmatched. CDR1 and CDR2 from the germline V gene are MDHEN and SYDVKM. The CDR3 loop reads CASSPGTAYQPQHF. CDR3 nucleotide sequence: TGTGCCAGCTCTCCAGGGACAGCTTATCAGCCCCAGCATTTT. Using reference TRBV28 and TRBJ1-5 for the parts outside the CDR3, the full variable domain is DVKVTQSSRYLVKRTGEKVFLECVQDMDHENMFWYRQDPGLGLRLIYFSYDVKMKEKGDIPEGYSVSREKKERFSLILESASTNQTSMYLCASSPGTAYQPQHFGDGTRLSIL.

The chain has TRBV7-9 and TRBJ1-1, with D hard to call. Deletions cut 5 bases from V and 8 bases from J, with 18 bases between. CDR1 and CDR2 from the germline V gene are SEHNR and FQNEAQ (reference sequence). This CDR3 has 14 amino acids. The CDR3 sequence is CASSIDRDQWEAFF. DNA of the CDR3: TGTGCCAGCAGCATTGACCGGGATCAATGGGAAGCTTTCTTT.

This sequence joins TRBV5-1 and TRBJ2-2, with D possibly TRBD1 on 6 matching bases. V was shortened by 4 bases and J by 4 bases, with 17 bases between the two germline ends. The CDR3 contains 16 residues. CDR1 is SGHRS and CDR2 is YFSETQ in the germline V gene. CDR3 nucleotides: TGCGCCAGCAGCGTCCCAACCGGGACAACCACCGGGGAGCTGTTTTTT. Its protein is CASSVPTGTTTGELFF. Based on the CDR3 plus reference TRBV5-1 and TRBJ2-2, the full variable domain is KAGVTQTPRYLIKTRGQQVTLSCSPISGHRSVSWYQQTPGQGLQFLFEYFSETQRNKGNFPGRFSGRQFSNSRSEMNVSTLELGDSALYLCASSVPTGTTTGELFFGEGSRLTVL.

The chain is built from TRBV7-2 and TRBJ1-2, with D uncertain. V lost 1 base, J lost 1 base, and 10 bases lay in between. Per the germline V gene, CDR1 is SGHTA and CDR2 is FQGNSA. CDR3 length: 15 amino acids. The CDR3 DNA reads TGTGCCAGCAGCTTAGGTGGAGGAGTTAACTATGGCTACACCTTC. Translated, it gives CASSLGGGVNYGYTF.

The V call is TRBV7-3, the J call TRBJ2-2; 12 positions agree with TRBD2. Trimming took 4 bases from V and 5 from J; bases not matched to a gene: 5. Looked up from germline, CDR1 is SGHTA and CDR2 is FQGTGA. The CDR3 runs to 16 residues. The CDR3: CASSSQTSGRTGELFF. As DNA, the CDR3 is TGTGCCAGCAGCTCCCAGACTAGCGGGAGAACCGGGGAGCTGTTTTTT. The variable domain in full, with the rest retrieved from reference TRBV7-3 and TRBJ2-2, is GAGVSQTPSNKVTEKGKYVELRCDPISGHTALYWYRQSLGQGPEFLIYFQGTGAADDSGLPNDRFFAVRPEGSVSTLKIQRTERGDSAVYLCASSSQTSGRTGELFFGEGSRLTVL.

The genes are TRBV7-9 and TRBJ2-5; tentative D call: TRBD1 (6 bases). CDR3 length: 15 residues. With 5 bases removed from V and 5 bases from J, the gap between germline ends came to 18 bases. Per the germline V gene, CDR1 is SEHNR and CDR2 is FQNEAQ (reference sequence). The CDR3 spells CASSLGTPFGETQYF. The CDR3 nucleotides are TGTGCCAGCAGCCTTGGGACACCTTTTGGGGAGACCCAGTACTTC.

The rearrangement links TRBV10-3 to TRBJ2-1, with TRBD2 identical over 7 bases. The CDR3 is made up of 15 amino acids. Per the germline V gene, CDR1 is ENHRY and CDR2 is SYGVKD. With 3 bases clipped from V and 5 bases from J, the junction kept 7 bases outside the gene matches. The chain's CDR3 is CAISEMQAGDNEQFF. DNA of the CDR3: TGTGCCATCAGTGAAATGCAGGCGGGGGACAATGAGCAGTTCTTC.

V and J are TRBV4-3 and TRBJ2-5; a weak D match, TRBD2 (5 bases). V lost 1 base, J lost 1 base, and 7 bases lay in between. This CDR3 has 14 residues. Germline V gene lookup returns CDR1 LGHNA and CDR2 YSLEER. The CDR3 here is CASSQGTFQETQYF. Here the CDR3 DNA reads TGCGCCAGCAGCCAAGGGACTTTCCAAGAGACCCAGTACTTC.

The CDR3 here is CASSQGASGVTDTQYF. The CDR3, as DNA: TGCGCCAGCAGCCAAGGAGCTAGCGGGGTTACAGATACGCAGTATTTT. The rearrangement joins TRBV4-1 to TRBJ2-3; 9 bases are a match to TRBD2. The CDR3 is 16 amino acids. Per germline, CDR1 MGHRA and CDR2 YSYEKL. The ends lost 1 base at V and 3 bases at J; junction bases unmatched: 5.

The chain couples TRBV10-3 to TRBJ1-1, with D maybe TRBD1 (5 bases). V was cut by 0 bases and J by 4 bases, with 12 bases left in between. The CDR3 sequence is 15 residues long. Germline CDR1 ENHRY, CDR2 SYGVKD. CDR3 amino acids: CAISESTALGTEAFF. The DNA of the CDR3 is TGTGCCATCAGTGAGTCGACAGCCCTGGGCACTGAAGCTTTCTTT.

The V and J genes are TRBV5-4 and TRBJ2-6; D gene uncertain. There are 15 residues in the CDR3. The ends were cut back, 4 bases at V and 0 bases at J, with 8 bases in the middle. CDR1 is SGHNT, CDR2 YYREEE, per germline (reference sequence). Here the CDR3 DNA reads TGTGCCAGCAGCCCTATGAACTCTGGGGCCAACGTCCTGACTTTC. Amino acids: CASSPMNSGANVLTF.

The chain is built from TRBV9 and TRBJ1-4, with no clear D. This CDR3 comprises 14 residues. The germline V and J ends were trimmed by 3 bases and 4 bases, with 10 bases remaining between them. From germline, CDR1 is SGDLS and CDR2 YYNGEE. The CDR3 reads CASSAQQVNEKLFF. CDR3 in DNA: TGTGCCAGCAGCGCCCAGCAGGTTAATGAAAAACTGTTTTTT.

The rearrangement uses TRBV3-1 (or the pseudogene TRBV3-2) and TRBJ2-2; no reliable D call. V lost 4 bases, J lost 5 bases, and 8 bases lay in between. CDR1 LGHDT and CDR2 YNNKEL come from the germline V gene (reference sequence). The CDR3 has 13 amino acids. The CDR3 reads CASSRLDTGELFF. The CDR3 region has the DNA TGTGCCAGCAGCCGTCTAGATACCGGGGAGCTGTTTTTT.

This chain uses TRBV7-2 with TRBJ2-5; no clear D gene. The V gene lost 0 bases and the J gene lost 5 bases, with 13 bases spanning the gap. The CDR3 is 15 residues long. Looked up from germline, CDR1 is SGHTA and CDR2 is FQGNSA. The CDR3 DNA follows: TGTGCCAGCAGCTTAGCGTCTGGTGTGCGGGAGACCCAGTACTTC. Translated, it gives CASSLASGVRETQYF.

The sample holds a few counts of this clone. This chain uses TRBV7-9 with TRBJ2-1, with D perhaps TRBD2 (6 bases). V was pared by 7 bases and J by 8 bases, with 9 bases between. The CDR3 length is 11 residues. Germline assignment: CDR1 SEHNR and CDR2 FQNEAQ (reference sequence). The DNA of the CDR3 is TGTGCCAGCAAGGAGGGCGATGAGCAGTTCTTC. Translation: CASKEGDEQFF.

The J gene is TRBJ2-2, the V gene TRBV9; D is uncertain. V was shortened by 0 bases and J by 0 bases, with 6 bases between the two germline ends. Germline V gene data show CDR1 as SGDLS and CDR2 as YYNGEE. The CDR3 sequence is 15 residues long. The CDR3 sequence is CASSVVQANTGELFF. The CDR3, as DNA: TGTGCCAGCAGCGTAGTTCAGGCGAACACCGGGGAGCTGTTTTTT.

The chain links TRBV25-1 to TRBJ2-2, with 11 bases aligning to TRBD2. This CDR3 comprises 18 residues. Germline CDR1 MGHDK, CDR2 SYGVNS. The ends lost 4 bases at V and 1 base at J; junction bases unmatched: 8. This CDR3 is CASSADPGLAVNTGELFF. CDR3 in DNA: TGTGCCAGCAGTGCCGACCCGGGACTAGCGGTGAACACCGGGGAGCTGTTTTTT.

The gene calls are TRBV19 and TRBJ1-5, with D possibly being TRBD1 (6 bases). Per germline, CDR1 LNHDA and CDR2 SQIVND (reference sequence). Trimming cost V 10 bases and J 4 bases, with 14 bases left between them. The CDR3 covers 13 residues. CDR3: CATSKDRNQPQHF. The CDR3 DNA sequence: TGTGCCACCTCCAAAGACAGGAATCAGCCCCAGCATTTT.

This chain connects TRBV4-3 to TRBJ1-4; the D is unclear. Germline CDR1 and CDR2: LGHNA and YSLEER. The CDR3 totals 16 residues. V was cut by 0 bases and J by 8 bases, with 16 bases left in between. The CDR3 region has the DNA TGCGCCAGCAGCCAAGATGCCCCCGGGCAGCGGGAAAAACTGTTTTTT. Translation gives CASSQDAPGQREKLFF.

The gene calls are TRBV6-5 and TRBJ2-3, with 8 bases that match TRBD1. This CDR3 is built from 14 residues. The germline V gene encodes CDR1 MNHEY and CDR2 SVGAGI. With 2 bases clipped from V and 6 bases from J, the junction kept 4 bases outside the gene matches. CDR3 residues: CASSYETGVDTQYF. CDR3 coding DNA: TGTGCCAGCAGTTACGAGACAGGGGTGGATACGCAGTATTTT.

This clone was counted once. This chain uses TRBV6-2 or TRBV6-3 with TRBJ1-2, with TRBD1 as a possible D gene (6 bases). Germline V gene sequence: CDR1 MNHEY, CDR2 SVGEGT. This CDR3 is 16 amino acids long. The germline V and J ends were trimmed by 1 base and 8 bases, with 20 bases remaining between them. The DNA of the CDR3 is TGTGCCAGCAGTTACTTCTCCGGGACACTCCGGACGGGCTACACCTTC. Its protein is CASSYFSGTLRTGYTF.

V gene TRBV6-5 combines with J gene TRBJ1-6, with D unclear. Germline V gene lookup returns CDR1 MNHEY and CDR2 SVGAGI. The CDR3 contains 14 residues. V shed 7 bases and J shed 14 bases, with 21 bases lying between them. This chain's CDR3 is CASKPEGFGPALHF. DNA of the CDR3: TGTGCCAGCAAGCCGGAGGGATTTGGACCGGCCCTCCACTTT.

The chain uses TRBV6-5 and TRBJ2-7; 10 nucleotides match TRBD1. The germline V gene has CDR1 MNHEY and CDR2 SVGAGI. V was pared by 6 bases and J by 4 bases, with 6 bases of the junction left unmatched. The CDR3 has 14 residues. The CDR3 region has the DNA TGTGCCAGCAGGCTGACAGGGGGCGGATACGAGCAGTACTTC. It yields the protein CASRLTGGGYEQYF.

This chain connects TRBV5-4 to TRBJ2-5; TRBD1 aligns across 10 bases. The CDR3 covers 14 residues. The V gene's germline CDR1 is SGHNT and CDR2 YYREEE (reference sequence). The ends lost 3 bases at V and 5 bases at J; junction bases unmatched: 4. The DNA for the CDR3 is TGTGCCAGCAGCTCGGGACAGGGGATGGAGACCCAGTACTTC. Translation: CASSSGQGMETQYF.

This sequence joins TRBV4-3 and TRBJ1-2; D possibly corresponds to TRBD1 (5 bases). V was cut by 0 bases and J by 2 bases, with 10 bases left in between. CDR3 length: 15 amino acids. The germline gives CDR1 LGHNA, CDR2 YSLEER. Here the CDR3 reads CASSQEVPGNYGYTF. Here the CDR3 DNA reads TGCGCCAGCAGCCAAGAGGTTCCAGGGAACTATGGCTACACCTTC.